This T cell receptor beta chain was obtained from a study of T-cell memory formation after mild COVID-19. Across the whole study: Largely, the TCR clusters proved donor specific.

The CDR3 has 15 amino acids. The junction had 3 bases not matched to a gene; V was cut back by 3 bases and J by 4 bases. Germline loops: CDR1 SGHTA, CDR2 FQGTGA. Constant-segment primers were used for 5'RACE, and the resulting TCR alpha and TCR beta cDNA libraries carried sample barcodes and UMIs. Using its own MiXCR run on the 5' RACE reads, TCRdb lists one record per CDR3 protein. Among about 540,000 distinct CDR3 sequences listed, roughly 21% were seen once. Sequenced input: PBMCs or a T cell subset sorted from them (not recorded which). This rearrangement joins TRBV7-3 to TRBJ2-5; 12 bases map to TRBD1. The receptor was isolated from an adult woman who had mild COVID-19 (a few samples of this study predate the infection). Cell type and time point are not known. The CDR3 reads CASSFLGQGAETQYF. In DNA, the CDR3 is TGTGCCAGCAGCTTTCTGGGACAGGGGGCAGAGACCCAGTACTTC.